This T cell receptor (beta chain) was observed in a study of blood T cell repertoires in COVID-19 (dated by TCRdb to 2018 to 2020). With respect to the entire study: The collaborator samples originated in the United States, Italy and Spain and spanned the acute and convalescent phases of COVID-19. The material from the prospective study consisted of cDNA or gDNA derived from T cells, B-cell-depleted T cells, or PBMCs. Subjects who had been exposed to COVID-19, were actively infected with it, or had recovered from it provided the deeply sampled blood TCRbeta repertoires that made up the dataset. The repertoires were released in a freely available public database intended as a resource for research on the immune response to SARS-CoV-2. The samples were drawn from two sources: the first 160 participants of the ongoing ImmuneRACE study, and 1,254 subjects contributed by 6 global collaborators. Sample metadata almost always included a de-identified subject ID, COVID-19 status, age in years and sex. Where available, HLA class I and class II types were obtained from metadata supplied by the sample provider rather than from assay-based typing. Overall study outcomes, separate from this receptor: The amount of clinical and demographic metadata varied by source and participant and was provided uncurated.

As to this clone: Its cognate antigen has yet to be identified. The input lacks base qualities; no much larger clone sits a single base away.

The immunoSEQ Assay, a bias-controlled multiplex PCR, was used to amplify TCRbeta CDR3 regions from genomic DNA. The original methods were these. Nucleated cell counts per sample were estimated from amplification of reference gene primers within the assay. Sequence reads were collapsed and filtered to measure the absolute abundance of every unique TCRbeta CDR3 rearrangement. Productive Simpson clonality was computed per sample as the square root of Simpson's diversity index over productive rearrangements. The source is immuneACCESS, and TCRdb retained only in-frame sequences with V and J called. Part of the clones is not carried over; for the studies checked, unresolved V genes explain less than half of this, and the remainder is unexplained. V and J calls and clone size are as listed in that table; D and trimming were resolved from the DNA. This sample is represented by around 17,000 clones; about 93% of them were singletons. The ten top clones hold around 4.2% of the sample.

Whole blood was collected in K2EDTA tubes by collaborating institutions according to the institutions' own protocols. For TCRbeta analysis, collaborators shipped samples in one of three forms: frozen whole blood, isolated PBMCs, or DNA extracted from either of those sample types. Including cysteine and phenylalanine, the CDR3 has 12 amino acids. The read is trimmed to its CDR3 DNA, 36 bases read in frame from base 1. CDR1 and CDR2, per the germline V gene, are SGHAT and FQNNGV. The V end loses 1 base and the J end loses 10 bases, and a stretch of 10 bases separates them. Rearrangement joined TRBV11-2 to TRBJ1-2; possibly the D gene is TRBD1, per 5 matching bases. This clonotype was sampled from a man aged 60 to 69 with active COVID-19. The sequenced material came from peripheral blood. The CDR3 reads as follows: CASSLAAGIYTF. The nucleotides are TGTGCCAGCAGCTTAGCCGCAGGGATCTACACCTTC.